The rows below give T cell receptor beta chains drawn from one sample of a study of CD8+ T cells in alopecia areata. The repertoire was sequenced with immunoSEQ multiplex PCR; TCRdb's copy has only in-frame clones and lacks some. The repertoire holds roughly 120,000 clones, with more than 30% as singletons. Sequenced sample: CD4+ T cells sorted from blood. These receptors all come from a human donor with alopecia areata. The CDR3 runs from the conserved cysteine through the conserved F or W. A D gene is named only where the DNA matches it firmly. Size is omitted from some rows. Given values are once, few, many or a class for expanded clones.

j_call	v_call	clone_size	d_call	cdr3_nt	cdr3_aa
TRBJ2-3	TRBV7-9	NA	NA	TGTGCCAGCAGCTTAGGCGGGGGCCTCACAGATACGCAGTATTTT	CASSLGGGLTDTQYF
TRBJ1-6	TRBV4-3	NA	NA	TGCGCCAGCAGCCAAGACGATTCAGGGCGATTACCCCTCCACTTT	CASSQDDSGRLPLHF
TRBJ2-4	TRBV5-6	NA	NA	TGTGCCAGCAGGACCAGGGGAGCCAAAAACATTCAGTACTTC	CASRTRGAKNIQYF
TRBJ2-3	TRBV11-2	few	NA	TGTGCCAGCAGGTCGAGCGATGCAGATACGCAGTATTTT	CASRSSDADTQYF
TRBJ1-1	TRBV27	NA	TRBD1	TGTGCCACCAGGACAGGGGCCGTCACTGAAGCTTTCTTT	CATRTGAVTEAFF
TRBJ2-7	TRBV2	NA	TRBD1	TGTGCCAGCGACAGGGTCGACGAGCAGTACTTC	CASDRVDEQYF
TRBJ1-1	TRBV5-1	NA	NA	TGCGCCAGCAGCTTGGTACAGACTACGAACACTGAAGCTTTCTTT	CASSLVQTTNTEAFF
TRBJ2-2	TRBV4-3	few	TRBD1	TGCGCCAGCAGCCAAGGGTACCCCGGGACAGCCAACACCGGGGAGCTGTTTTTT	CASSQGYPGTANTGELFF
TRBJ2-1	TRBV6-1	NA	NA	TGTGCCAGCAGTGTCTTGGAGGGGGGTAGCAATGAGCAGTTCTTC	CASSVLEGGSNEQFF
TRBJ2-3	TRBV29-1	few	NA	TGCAGCGCAGGGGGGACTACCAGCACAGATACGCAGTATTTT	CSAGGTTSTDTQYF
TRBJ2-5	TRBV30	once	TRBD1	TGTGCCTCGACTACAGGGGCGGCGGAGACCCAGTACTTC	CASTTGAAETQYF
TRBJ2-5	TRBV5-1	NA	TRBD2	TGCGCCAGCAGCCGAAGCGGACTAGCACAAGAGACCCAGTACTTC	CASSRSGLAQETQYF
TRBJ2-1	TRBV5-4	NA	NA	TGTGCCAGCAGCTTGACGGCAGGGCAAAATGAGCAGTTCTTC	CASSLTAGQNEQFF
TRBJ1-5	TRBV29-1	NA	NA	TGCAGCGCGAACTCAGGGAACAGCAATCAGCCCCAGCATTTT	CSANSGNSNQPQHF
TRBJ2-7	TRBV5-1	NA	NA	TGCGCCAGCAGCAGACTCCCAGGACAGAGCTCCTACGAGCAGTACTTC	CASSRLPGQSSYEQYF
TRBJ1-2	TRBV29-1	NA	NA	TGCAGCGTTGAAGATACAACAGCCCATGGCTACACCTTC	CSVEDTTAHGYTF
TRBJ2-1	TRBV4-2	NA	TRBD2	TGTGCCAGCAGCCAAGGACTAGCGGGGGGAAAGGGTGAGCAGTTCTTC	CASSQGLAGGKGEQFF
TRBJ1-1	TRBV23-1	NA	TRBD1	TGCGCCAGCAGTCAGTTCAGGGGGACCCCTAAAGCTTTCTTT	CASSQFRGTPKAFF
TRBJ2-7	TRBV29-1	NA	NA	TGCAGCGTTGAAGTCAGATCCTACGAGCAGTACTTC	CSVEVRSYEQYF
TRBJ2-1	TRBV5-1	NA	NA	TGCGCCAGCAGCTTGTTAATCCGTCGTGAGGGGTCTATGAGCAATGAGCAGTTCTTC	CASSLLIRREGSMSNEQFF
TRBJ2-5	TRBV7-9	NA	NA	TGTGCCAGCAGCTACTCAGTAGAGACCCAGTACTTC	CASSYSVETQYF
TRBJ2-3	TRBV20-1	NA	NA	TGCAGTGCTAGTGAGGCAGATACGCAGTATTTT	CSASEADTQYF
TRBJ2-3	TRBV5-1	NA	NA	TGCGCCAGCAGCAGGGGAGAGGGACCAGATACGCAGTATTTT	CASSRGEGPDTQYF
TRBJ2-5	TRBV7-3	NA	NA	TGTGCCAGCAGCTTAGGCGGACAGAACCAAGAGACCCAGTACTTC	CASSLGGQNQETQYF
TRBJ2-3	TRBV5-1	NA	TRBD2	TGCGCCAGCAGCCGGGGGGAGTCCACAGATACGCAGTATTTT	CASSRGESTDTQYF
TRBJ2-7	TRBV4-3	NA	TRBD1	TGCGCCAGCAGCCCGCAGTCGACAGGGGAAAACGAGCAGTACTTC	CASSPQSTGENEQYF
TRBJ1-3	TRBV20-1	NA	NA	TGCAGTGCTAAGGCTGGAAACACCATATATTTT	CSAKAGNTIYF
TRBJ2-6	TRBV5-1	NA	NA	TGCGCCAGCAGCGGCGTGGGATCTGGGGCCAACGTCCTGACTTTC	CASSGVGSGANVLTF
TRBJ2-2	TRBV6-5	NA	NA	TGTGCCAGCAGTTCCCAGGGTCCCGCCGCCACCGGGGAGCTGTTTTTT	CASSSQGPAATGELFF
TRBJ2-7	TRBV7-2	NA	TRBD2	TGTGCCAGCAGCTTAGCTGGCGGGGGTCCCTACGAGCAGTACTTC	CASSLAGGGPYEQYF
TRBJ1-1	TRBV29-1	NA	NA	TGCAGCGCTAGGAGTCCAGGGGAATCAAGGAGCACTGAAGCTTTCTTT	CSARSPGESRSTEAFF
TRBJ1-5	TRBV28	few	NA	TGTGCCAGCGAAGGAAATCAGCCCCAGCATTTT	CASEGNQPQHF